Included here is one T cell receptor beta chain sequence, with context. Germline V gives CDR1 LGHNA, CDR2 YSLEER. Trimming cost V 0 bases and J 5 bases; bases outside gene matches: 5. CDR3 size: 16 residues. The data belong to a study of blood T cell repertoires in COVID-19. Study summary: Sites across the United States, Italy and Spain contributed samples from acute and convalescent COVID-19. Sample material is recorded as cDNA or gDNA derived from T cells, B-cell-depleted T cells, or PBMCs.

Original methodology: It was from reference gene primer amplification that nucleated cell counts were estimated. Clones were read by immunoSEQ multiplex PCR, and TCRdb kept only the in-frame ones, dropping some. The V and J calls and the clone size are those of that table, but D and trimming were determined from the DNA. This sample has 70,000 or so clones, with about nine tenths found just once. The sequence derives from a woman aged 80 or over with active COVID-19. The V call is TRBV4-3, the J call TRBJ2-1; 9 bases are shared with TRBD2. The specimen was peripheral blood. The CDR3 is CASSQDPGGRDNEQFF. CDR3 bases: TGCGCCAGCAGCCAAGATCCCGGCGGGAGGGACAATGAGCAGTTCTTC.